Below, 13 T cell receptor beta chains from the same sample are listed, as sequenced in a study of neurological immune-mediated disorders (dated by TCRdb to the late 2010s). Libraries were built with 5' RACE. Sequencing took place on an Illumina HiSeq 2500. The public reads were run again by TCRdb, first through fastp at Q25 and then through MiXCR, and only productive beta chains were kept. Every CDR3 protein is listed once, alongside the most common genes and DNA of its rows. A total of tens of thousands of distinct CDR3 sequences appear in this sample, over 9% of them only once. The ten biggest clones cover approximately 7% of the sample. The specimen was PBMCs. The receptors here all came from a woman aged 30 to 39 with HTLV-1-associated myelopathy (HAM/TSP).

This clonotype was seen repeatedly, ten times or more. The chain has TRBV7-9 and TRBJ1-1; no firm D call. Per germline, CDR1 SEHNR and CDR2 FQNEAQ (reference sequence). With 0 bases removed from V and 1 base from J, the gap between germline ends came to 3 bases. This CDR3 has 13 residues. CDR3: CASSLARNTEAFF. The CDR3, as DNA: TGTGCCAGCAGCTTAGCTCGGAACACTGAAGCTTTCTTT.

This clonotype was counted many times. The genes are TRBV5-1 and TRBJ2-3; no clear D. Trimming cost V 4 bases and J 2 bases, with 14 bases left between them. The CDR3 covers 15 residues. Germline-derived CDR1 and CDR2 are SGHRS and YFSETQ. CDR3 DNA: TGCGCCAGCAGCCTACCCCTAGGAGACACAGATACGCAGTATTTT. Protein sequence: CASSLPLGDTDTQYF.

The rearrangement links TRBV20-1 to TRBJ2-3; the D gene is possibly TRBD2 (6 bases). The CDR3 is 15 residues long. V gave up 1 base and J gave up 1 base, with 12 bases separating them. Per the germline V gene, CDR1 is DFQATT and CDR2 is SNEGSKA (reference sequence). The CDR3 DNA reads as TGCAGTGCTAGAGGGGGAGGCGGCGGCACAGATACGCAGTATTTT. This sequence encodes CSARGGGGGTDTQYF.

In DNA form, the CDR3 reads TGTGCCAGCAGCTTAGCGGGACAGGGGTCCTATAATTCACCCCTCCACTTT. Its translation: CASSLAGQGSYNSPLHF. The chain employs TRBV7-2 and TRBJ1-6; the match to TRBD1 covers 10 bases. Per the germline V gene, CDR1 is SGHTA and CDR2 is FQGNSA. V trimming: 0 bases; J trimming: 1 base; junction bases outside the gene matches: 0. CDR3 length: 17 amino acids. Combining the CDR3 with reference TRBV7-2 and TRBJ1-6 gives the whole variable domain GAGVSQSPSNKVTEKGKDVELRCDPISGHTALYWYRQSLGQGLEFLIYFQGNSAPDKSGLPSDRFSAERTGGSVSTLTIQRTQQEDSAVYLCASSLAGQGSYNSPLHFGNGTRLTVT.

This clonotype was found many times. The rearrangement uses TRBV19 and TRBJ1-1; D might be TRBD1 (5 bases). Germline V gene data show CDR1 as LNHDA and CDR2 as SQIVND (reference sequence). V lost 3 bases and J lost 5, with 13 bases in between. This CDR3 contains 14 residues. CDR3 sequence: CASSMAGRMTEAFF. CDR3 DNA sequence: TGTGCCAGTAGTATGGCAGGGCGGATGACTGAAGCTTTCTTT.

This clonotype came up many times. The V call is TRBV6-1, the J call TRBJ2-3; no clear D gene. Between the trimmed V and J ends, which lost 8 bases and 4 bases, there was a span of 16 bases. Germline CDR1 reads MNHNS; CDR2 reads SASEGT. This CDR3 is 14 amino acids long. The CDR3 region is CASVSSVIADTQYF. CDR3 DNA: TGTGCCAGCGTGAGTTCTGTAATAGCAGATACGCAGTATTTT.

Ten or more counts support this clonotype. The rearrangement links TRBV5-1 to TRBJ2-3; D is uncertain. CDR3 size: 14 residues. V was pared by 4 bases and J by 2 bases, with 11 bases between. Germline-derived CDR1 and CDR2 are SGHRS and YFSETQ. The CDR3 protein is CASSNGGYTDTQYF. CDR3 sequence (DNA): TGCGCCAGCAGCAACGGCGGTTACACAGATACGCAGTATTTT.

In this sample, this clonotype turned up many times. CDR3 loop: CASSSDRGLAEAFF. DNA of the CDR3: TGCGCCAGCAGCTCGGACAGGGGGCTAGCGGAAGCTTTCTTT. V is TRBV5-1 and J is TRBJ1-1; 11 bases match TRBD1. With V trimmed by 3 bases and J by 8 bases, 6 bases remained unmatched. The CDR3 covers 14 residues. Germline assignment: CDR1 SGHRS and CDR2 YFSETQ.

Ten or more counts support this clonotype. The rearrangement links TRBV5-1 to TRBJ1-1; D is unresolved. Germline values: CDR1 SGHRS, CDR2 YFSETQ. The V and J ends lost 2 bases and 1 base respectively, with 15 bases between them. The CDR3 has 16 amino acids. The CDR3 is CASSLLEPRRNTEAFF. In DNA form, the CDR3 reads TGCGCCAGCAGCTTATTAGAACCCCGGAGGAACACTGAAGCTTTCTTT.

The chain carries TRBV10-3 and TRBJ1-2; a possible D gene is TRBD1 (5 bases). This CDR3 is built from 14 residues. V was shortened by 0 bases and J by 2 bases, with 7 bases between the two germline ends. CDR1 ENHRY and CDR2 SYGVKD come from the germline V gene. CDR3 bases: TGTGCCATCAGTGAGTCTGGGGGGAACTATGGCTACACCTTC. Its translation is CAISESGGNYGYTF.

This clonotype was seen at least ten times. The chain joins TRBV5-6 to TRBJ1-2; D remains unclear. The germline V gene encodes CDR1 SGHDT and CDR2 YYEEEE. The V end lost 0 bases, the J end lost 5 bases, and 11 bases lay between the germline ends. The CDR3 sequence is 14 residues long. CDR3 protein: CASSLVPASYGYTF. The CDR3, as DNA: TGTGCCAGCAGCTTGGTCCCGGCTTCTTATGGCTACACCTTC. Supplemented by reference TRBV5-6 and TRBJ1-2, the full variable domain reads DAGVTQSPTHLIKTRGQQVTLRCSPKSGHDTVSWYQQALGQGPQFIFQYYEEEERQRGNFPDRFSGHQFPNYSSELNVNALLLGDSALYLCASSLVPASYGYTFGSGTRLTVV.

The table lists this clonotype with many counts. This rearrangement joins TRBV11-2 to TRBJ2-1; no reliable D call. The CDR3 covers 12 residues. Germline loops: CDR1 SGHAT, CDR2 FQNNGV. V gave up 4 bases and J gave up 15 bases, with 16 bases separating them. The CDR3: CASSSPARLLFF. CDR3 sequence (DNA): TGTGCCAGCAGCTCGCCAGCGAGACTTTTGTTCTTC.

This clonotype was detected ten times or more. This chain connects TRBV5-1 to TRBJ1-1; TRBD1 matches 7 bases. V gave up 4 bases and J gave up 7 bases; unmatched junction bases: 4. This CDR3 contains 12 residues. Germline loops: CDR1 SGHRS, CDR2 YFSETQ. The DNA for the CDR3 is TGCGCCAGCAGCCCCAGGGGGGTTGAAGCTTTCTTT. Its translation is CASSPRGVEAFF.